This T cell receptor (beta chain) was retrieved from a study of cytomegalovirus exposure and HLA in healthy donors (dated by TCRdb to about 2017). Context from the whole study: According to a later analysis, one platform produced both the 100 to 150 validation repertoires and the 720 or so repertoires of the first cohort. In addition to the first cohort of 650 to 750 subjects, a separate validation cohort of 100 to 150 different subjects was used. High-throughput TCR immunosequencing, statistical association of individual TCRs with disease status, and machine learning were combined to predict cytomegalovirus infection status. The study aimed to test whether signatures of past pathogen exposure could be identified by cataloging public T cell receptors. Here is what the overall study found, with its caveats: Across donors, most TCR sequences were observed very rarely, whereas some public TCRs were present in many individuals. A total of 150 to 200 TCR beta chains were listed by the study as associated with cytomegalovirus. The classifier was reported to diagnose cytomegalovirus status with high specificity and sensitivity in both the original and validation cohorts. All 130 or so repertoires were used to score co-occurrence in the validation cohort in a later analysis, because that analysis had no HLA typing for the cohort. The authors suggested that the approach could potentially be extended to other disease states and immunological phenotypes. Subsequent analysis determined that TCRs grouped into clusters in the first cohort also showed a tendency toward co-occurrence across the 120 or so validation repertoires, and 94% of cluster scores exceeded 0. In vitro tests confirmed that a few of the cytomegalovirus-associated TCR beta chains recognize cytomegalovirus antigens.

The CDR1 and CDR2 encoded by the germline V gene are MGHRA and YSYEKL. Measured from the cysteine to the phenylalanine, the CDR3 is 15 residues long. Here the CDR3 DNA is all that survives: 45 bases in frame from base 1. V is pruned by 1 base and J by 6 bases, leaving 9 bases of the junction without a gene match. The donors were included in the validation cohort of 90 to 150 subjects, a group kept apart from the approximately 670-subject first cohort. As regards this clone: Which antigen it targets is not known. Within one base of it there is no much larger clone, and no base qualities were kept.

Library method: the immunoSEQ multiplex PCR assay. Per the authors' processing: To diagnose cytomegalovirus status from the catalog of TCR beta chain sequences, a statistical classification framework was built. What TCRdb holds here is the immuneACCESS table cut down to in-frame rearrangements. Part of the clones is not present; checked against another copy, under half of the missing clones reflect an unresolved V gene, and the others are unexplained. V, J and clone size were drawn from that table, and D and trimming were deduced from the DNA. The sample table shows about 79,000 clones, and over 85% are seen once. The ten most abundant clones make up 3.6% of the sample.

The material sequenced was PBMCs. The rearranged segments are TRBV4-1 and TRBJ2-7; TRBD2 agrees with 7 junctional bases. The clonotype originates from a woman aged 25 to 39 in good health and CMV-seronegative. The DNA sequence is given as TGCGCCAGCAGCCAAGTATTAGGCCTAGCGGCCGAGCAGTACTTC. Its product reads: CASSQVLGLAAEQYF.